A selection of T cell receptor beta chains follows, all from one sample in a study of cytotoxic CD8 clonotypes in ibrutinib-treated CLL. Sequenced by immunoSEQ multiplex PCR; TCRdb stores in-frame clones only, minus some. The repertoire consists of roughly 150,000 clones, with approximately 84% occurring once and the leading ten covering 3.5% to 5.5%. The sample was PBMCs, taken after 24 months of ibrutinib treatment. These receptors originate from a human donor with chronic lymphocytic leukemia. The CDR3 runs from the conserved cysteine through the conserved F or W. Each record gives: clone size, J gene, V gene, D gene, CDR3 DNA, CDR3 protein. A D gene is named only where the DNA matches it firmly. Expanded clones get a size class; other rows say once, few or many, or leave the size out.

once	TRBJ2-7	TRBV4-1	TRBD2	TGCGCCAGCAGCCAAGTTACTAGCGGGAGATCCTACGAGCAGTACTTC	CASSQVTSGRSYEQYF
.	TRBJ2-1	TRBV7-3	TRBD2	TGTGCCAGCAGCTTATACGGCGGGAGGAATGAGCAGTTCTTC	CASSLYGGRNEQFF
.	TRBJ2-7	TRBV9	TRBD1	TGTGCCAGCAGCGGAGCTATTGACAGGGGCCACCCCTACGAGCAGTACTTC	CASSGAIDRGHPYEQYF
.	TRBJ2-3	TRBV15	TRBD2	TGTGCCACCAGCAGAGGACTAGCGGGAGATACGCAGTATTTT	CATSRGLAGDTQYF
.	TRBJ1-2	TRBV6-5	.	TGTGCCAGCATACGGGGGCGAGCCTATGGCTACACCTTC	CASIRGRAYGYTF
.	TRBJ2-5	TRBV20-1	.	TGCAGTGCTAGGGTAGTGGAGACCCAGTACTTC	CSARVVETQYF
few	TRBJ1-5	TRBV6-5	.	TGTGCCAGCAGCCCCCGGGGGGGTCGGCCCCAGCATTTT	CASSPRGGRPQHF
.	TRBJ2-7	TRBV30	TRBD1	TGTGCCTGGAGTCCCCCGGACAGGGGGCAAAACGAGCAGTACTTC	CAWSPPDRGQNEQYF
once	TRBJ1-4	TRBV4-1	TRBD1	TGCGCCAGCAGCGAGGACAGGTCTCGGGAAAAACTGTTTTTT	CASSEDRSREKLFF
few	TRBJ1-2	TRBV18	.	TGTGCCAGCTCACCACCGAGTTTTTATGGCTACACCTTC	CASSPPSFYGYTF
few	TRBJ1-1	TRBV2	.	TGTGCCAGCAGTGAATGGGGAGGGCGCACTGAAGCTTTCTTT	CASSEWGGRTEAFF